These T cell receptor beta chains were read from a single sample in a study of cytomegalovirus exposure and HLA in healthy donors. TCRdb's table, derived via immunoSEQ multiplex PCR, lists solely in-frame clones and lacks some. The table shows 120,000 to 150,000 clones, with 78% occurring only once. The specimen was PBMCs. These receptors were taken from a male donor in good health and CMV-seronegative. CDR3s include the opening cysteine and the closing phenylalanine or tryptophan. The D gene is left open where the match is weak. Size is stated for part of the rows, as once, few or many counts, or as a class when the clone is expanded.

TRBD2,once,TRBJ2-3,TRBV5-8,TGTGCCAGCAGCTTGGGGGAGGGAACAGATACGCAGTATTTT,CASSLGEGTDTQYF
.,.,TRBJ1-1,TRBV18,TGTGCCAGCTCACTTTTGGGAGAGTTGACGAACACTGAAGCTTTCTTT,CASSLLGELTNTEAFF
.,.,TRBJ2-1,TRBV12-1,TGTGCCAGCAGCTTAGCGTCCCCCCCGGGACACCCTTTCTACAATGAGCAGTTCTTC,CASSLASPPGHPFYNEQFF
TRBD1,.,TRBJ1-1,TRBV5-1,TGCGCCAGCAGCGTATTACAGGGGACTGAAGCTTTCTTT,CASSVLQGTEAFF
TRBD2,.,TRBJ2-3,TRBV27,TGTGCCAGCAGTTTATGGCTAGCGGGAGTAGAAGACACAGATACGCAGTATTTT,CASSLWLAGVEDTDTQYF
.,.,TRBJ2-3,TRBV7-8,TGTGCCAGCAGCCGGGACTCCAGAGGAGGAGATACGCAGTATTTT,CASSRDSRGGDTQYF
TRBD1,.,TRBJ2-7,TRBV5-1,TGCGCCAGCAGCTTGGCCGGGGACAGATCCTACGAGCAGTACTTC,CASSLAGDRSYEQYF
.,.,TRBJ1-4,TRBV9,TGTGCCAGCAGCGTAGCACGGGGGATCAATGAAAAACTGTTTTTT,CASSVARGINEKLFF
TRBD1,once,TRBJ1-6,TRBV4-1,TGCGCCAGCAGCCAGGAAGGACAGGCTTATAATTCACCCCTCCACTTT,CASSQEGQAYNSPLHF
TRBD1,.,TRBJ2-7,TRBV4-3,TGCGCCAGCAGCCAGGGAGACAGGGGCTACGAGCAGTACTTC,CASSQGDRGYEQYF
.,.,TRBJ2-2,TRBV6-4,TGTGCCAGCGCCAAGGAGTGGAGCGCCGGGGAGCTGTTTTTT,CASAKEWSAGELFF
TRBD1,.,TRBJ1-2,TRBV7-2,TGTGCCAGCAGCTTAACAGGGGCGAGTGGGGGCTACACCTTC,CASSLTGASGGYTF
.,.,TRBJ1-2,TRBV7-3,TGTGCCAGCAGCTTAGGGCCTTCTAACTATGGCTACACCTTC,CASSLGPSNYGYTF
TRBD2,few,TRBJ2-1,TRBV4-1,TGCGCCAGCAGCCGACTAGCGGGAGGGTACAATGAGCAGTTCTTC,CASSRLAGGYNEQFF
TRBD2,.,TRBJ2-1,TRBV6-1,TGTGCCAGTGCACTGCGGGGGAGCTCCTACAATGAGCAGTTCTTC,CASALRGSSYNEQFF
.,.,TRBJ1-2,TRBV5-8,TGTGCCAGCAGCTTGACGGACTATGGCTACACCTTC,CASSLTDYGYTF
.,.,TRBJ1-4,TRBV4-1,TGCGCCAGCAGCATCACGGGGGGGGAGGAAAAACTGTTTTTT,CASSITGGEEKLFF
.,.,TRBJ1-3,TRBV19,TGTGCCAGTAGTATTTCCGCTAGCTCTGGAAACACCATATATTTT,CASSISASSGNTIYF
.,.,TRBJ2-1,TRBV25-1,TGTGCCAGCAGTCACAAGGAGGGTTTTTTGTACAATGAGCAGTTCTTC,CASSHKEGFLYNEQFF
TRBD1,.,TRBJ1-2,TRBV19,TGTGCCAGTAGCTCGACAGGGGCTAACTATGGCTACACCTTC,CASSSTGANYGYTF
TRBD1,.,TRBJ2-5,TRBV12-5,TGTCCTAGTGGTTTGGTGACAGGGGGACAAGAGACCCAGTACTTC,CPSGLVTGGQETQYF
.,few,TRBJ1-3,TRBV6-5,TGTGCCAGCAGTCGAGACAGTCACTCTGGAAACACCATATATTTT,CASSRDSHSGNTIYF
TRBD1,.,TRBJ2-5,TRBV6-6,TGTGCCAGCAGTTACCGGGGACAGGGCAGGCAAGAGACCCAGTACTTC,CASSYRGQGRQETQYF
TRBD2,.,TRBJ2-3,TRBV9,TGTGCCAGCAGCGCCAAGGGACTAGCGGGAACCACAGGGTCGGCGGATACGCAGTATTTT,CASSAKGLAGTTGSADTQYF
TRBD2,.,TRBJ2-3,TRBV7-9,TGTGCCAGCAGCCGCCAACTAGCGGCTTACACAGATACGCAGTATTTT,CASSRQLAAYTDTQYF
TRBD1,.,TRBJ1-2,TRBV7-9,TGTGCCAGCAGCTTAAACAGGGGAAACTATGGCTACACCTTC,CASSLNRGNYGYTF
.,.,TRBJ2-3,TRBV28,TGTGCCAGCAGTTTGGGTAGCGGCAGAAATACGCAGTATTTT,CASSLGSGRNTQYF
.,.,TRBJ1-1,TRBV6-1,TGTGCCAGCAGTGAAGCTAACAGGAGGAACACTGAAGCTTTCTTT,CASSEANRRNTEAFF
.,.,TRBJ1-1,TRBV5-6,TGTGCCAGCAGCTTGGGGAGTACGGCTTTCTTT,CASSLGSTAFF
.,once,TRBJ2-3,TRBV7-2,TGTGCCAGCAGCTTACCGGTCAACACAGATACGCAGTATTTT,CASSLPVNTDTQYF
.,.,TRBJ2-7,TRBV21-1,TGTGCCAGCAGCAAAGATAGTGGTAGCGGGGGCACCTACGAGCAGTACTTC,CASSKDSGSGGTYEQYF
TRBD2,.,TRBJ2-1,TRBV5-6,TGTGCCAGCACCAATCGGGGGGTTGAGCAGTTCTTC,CASTNRGVEQFF
TRBD1,.,TRBJ1-2,TRBV30,TGTGCCTGGATTCCGGGACAGGGGGAATTCGGCTACACCTTC,CAWIPGQGEFGYTF
TRBD1,.,TRBJ1-1,TRBV30,TGTGCCTGGAGTGTACCCAACAGGGGGTTGAACACTGAAGCTTTCTTT,CAWSVPNRGLNTEAFF
TRBD1,.,TRBJ1-2,TRBV7-9,TGTGCCAGCAGCTTAGCAGGGGGCAGTAACTATGGCTACACCTTC,CASSLAGGSNYGYTF
.,.,TRBJ1-2,TRBV11-2,TGTGCCAGCAGCTTAGAAGTCGGGGAATCCTATGGCTACACCTTC,CASSLEVGESYGYTF
.,.,TRBJ1-1,TRBV5-8,TGTGCCAGCAGCTTGGGGAGGGCGAACACTGAAGCTTTCTTT,CASSLGRANTEAFF
TRBD2,.,TRBJ2-7,TRBV7-9,TGTGCCAGCAACTCCCGGGAGGGGGGCAACTACGAGCAGTACTTC,CASNSREGGNYEQYF
TRBD1,.,TRBJ1-2,TRBV27,TGTGCCAGCAGTTTAGTGGGTCGAGTGACAGGGAATTATGGCTACACCTTC,CASSLVGRVTGNYGYTF
.,.,TRBJ1-6,TRBV19,TGTGCCAGTAGGGGGGCCGATTCACCCCTCCACTTT,CASRGADSPLHF
TRBD2,.,TRBJ2-3,TRBV9,TGTGCCAGCAGCGGAACTAGCGTTAGCACAGATACGCAGTATTTT,CASSGTSVSTDTQYF
.,.,TRBJ1-1,TRBV6-5,TGTGCCAGCACCGAGCGGGGGGGTAGGACTGAAGCTTTCTTT,CASTERGGRTEAFF
.,.,TRBJ1-4,TRBV4-1,TGCGCCAGCAGCCAAGCCGGTGCAACTAATGAAAAACTGTTTTTT,CASSQAGATNEKLFF
TRBD1,once,TRBJ2-2,TRBV5-1,TGCGCCAGCAGCGAGACAGGGGGCTCGACCGGGGAGCTGTTTTTT,CASSETGGSTGELFF
.,.,TRBJ1-2,TRBV5-1,TGCGCCAGCAGCTCAATGACAGGTAGGGCCGGCTACACCTTC,CASSSMTGRAGYTF
.,.,TRBJ2-7,TRBV5-4,TGTGCCAGCAGCTCCTTGAGGGCAGGGAGGAACGAGCAGTACTTC,CASSSLRAGRNEQYF
TRBD1,.,TRBJ2-7,TRBV5-1,TGCGCCAGCAGCTTGGGCCGGGACAGATCCTACGAGCAGTACTTC,CASSLGRDRSYEQYF
TRBD1,.,TRBJ1-3,TRBV9,TGTGCCAGCAGCGTAGGTACAGGGGGAGGAAACACCATATATTTT,CASSVGTGGGNTIYF
.,.,TRBJ1-1,TRBV30,TGTGCCCCCCCCCAGGGAAGGGCTGAAGCTTTCTTT,CAPPQGRAEAFF
TRBD1,.,TRBJ1-1,TRBV9,TGTGCCAGCAGCGTCGGACAGGGGGCGTCCACTGAAGCTTTCTTT,CASSVGQGASTEAFF
.,.,TRBJ1-4,TRBV30,TGTGCCTGGAGTTCGTACGGGATTCATTGGAGTGAAAAACTGTTTTTT,CAWSSYGIHWSEKLFF
TRBD1,once,TRBJ1-2,TRBV19,TGTGCCAGTAGTGCCCCCTCGGGGACAGGGGTTTTTCTGAACTATGGCTACACCTTC,CASSAPSGTGVFLNYGYTF
.,.,TRBJ1-2,TRBV9,TGTGCCAGCAGCGGTCAGGGGCTTAACTATGGCTACACCTTC,CASSGQGLNYGYTF